This entry describes one TCR beta chain. Both 60 Vbeta primers and 13 Jbeta primers went into the PCR. Per the study methods: In a later analysis, of around 83 million unique beta chains, roughly 11 million appeared in at least two donors. Produced via immunoSEQ multiplex PCR; TCRdb's table is partial and in-frame only. V and J calls and clone size are those listed in that table; D and trimming were worked out from the DNA. The specimen's table records over 30,000 clones. The data were taken from a study of cytomegalovirus exposure and HLA in healthy donors. Per germline, CDR1 MDHEN and CDR2 SYDVKM. V lost 4 bases and J 4 bases, leaving 26 bases between the germline ends. CDR3 length equals 18 residues.

The receptor's source is a woman in her thirties or forties in good health and CMV-seropositive. The sample was PBMCs. The rearrangement links TRBV28 to TRBJ2-7; tentatively, D is TRBD1 (5 bases). The CDR3 spells CASSYRTRLPVPKYEQYF. The DNA of the CDR3 is TGTGCCAGCAGTTACAGGACAAGGCTCCCGGTCCCAAAATACGAGCAGTACTTC.